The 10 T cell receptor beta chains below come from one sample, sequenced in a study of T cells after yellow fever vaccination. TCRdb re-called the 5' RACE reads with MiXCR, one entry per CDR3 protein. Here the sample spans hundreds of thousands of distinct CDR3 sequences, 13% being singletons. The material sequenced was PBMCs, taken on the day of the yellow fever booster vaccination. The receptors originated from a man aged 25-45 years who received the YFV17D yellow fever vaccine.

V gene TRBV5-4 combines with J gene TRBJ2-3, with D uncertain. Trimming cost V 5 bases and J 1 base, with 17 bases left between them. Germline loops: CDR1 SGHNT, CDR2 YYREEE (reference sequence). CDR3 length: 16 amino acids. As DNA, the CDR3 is TGTGCCAGCAGAATCCACGCAGGCGTGGGCACAGATACGCAGTATTTT. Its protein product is CASRIHAGVGTDTQYF.

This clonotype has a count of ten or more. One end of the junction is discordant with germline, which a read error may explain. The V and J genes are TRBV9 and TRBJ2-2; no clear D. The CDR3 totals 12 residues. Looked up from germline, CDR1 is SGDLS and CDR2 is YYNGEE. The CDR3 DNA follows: TGCGCCAGCAGCGTAGAGACCGGGGAGCTGTTTTTT. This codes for CASSVETGELFF.

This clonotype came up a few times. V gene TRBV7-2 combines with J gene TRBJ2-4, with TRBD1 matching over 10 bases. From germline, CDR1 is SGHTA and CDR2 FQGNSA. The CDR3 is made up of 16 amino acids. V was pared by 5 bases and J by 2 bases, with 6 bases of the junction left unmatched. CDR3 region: CASSPTTGGTKNIQYF. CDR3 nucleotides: TGTGCCAGCAGCCCCACGACAGGGGGCACCAAAAACATTCAGTACTTC. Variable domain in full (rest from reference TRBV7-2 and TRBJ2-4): GAGVSQSPSNKVTEKGKDVELRCDPISGHTALYWYRQSLGQGLEFLIYFQGNSAPDKSGLPSDRFSAERTGGSVSTLTIQRTQQEDSAVYLCASSPTTGGTKNIQYFGAGTRLSVL.

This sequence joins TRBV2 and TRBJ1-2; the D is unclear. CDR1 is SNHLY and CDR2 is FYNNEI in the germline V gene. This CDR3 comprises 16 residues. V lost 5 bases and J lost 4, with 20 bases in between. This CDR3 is CASSSNRVNYGYGYTF. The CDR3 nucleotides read TGTGCCAGCAGTTCCAATAGGGTCAACTACGGCTATGGCTACACCTTC.

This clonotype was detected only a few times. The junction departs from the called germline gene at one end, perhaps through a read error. The CDR3 DNA reads TGTGCCAGCAGTTTCGCTGGGACGGCGTCCCTGAAATTT. As protein: CASSFAGTASLKF. The chain recombines TRBV28 with TRBJ1-1; the D gene is possibly TRBD1 (5 bases). There are 13 residues in the CDR3. The germline gives CDR1 MDHEN, CDR2 SYDVKM. The complete variable domain, with remaining parts taken from reference TRBV28 and TRBJ1-1, reads DVKVTQSSRYLVKRTGEKVFLECVQDMDHENMFWYRQDPGLGLRLIYFSYDVKMKEKGDIPEGYSVSREKKERFSLILESASTNQTSMYLCASSFAGTASLKFGQGTRLTVV.

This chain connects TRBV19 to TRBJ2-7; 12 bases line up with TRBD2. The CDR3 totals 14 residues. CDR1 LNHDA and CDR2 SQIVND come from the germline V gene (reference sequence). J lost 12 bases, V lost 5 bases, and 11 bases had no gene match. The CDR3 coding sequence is TGTGCCAGTAGTCAACCGGGACTAGCGGGCCTCCTGTACTTC. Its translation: CASSQPGLAGLLYF.

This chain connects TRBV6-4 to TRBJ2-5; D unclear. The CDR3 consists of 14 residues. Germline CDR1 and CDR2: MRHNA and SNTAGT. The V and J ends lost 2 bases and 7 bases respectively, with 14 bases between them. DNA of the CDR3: TGTGCCAGCAGTGACGAACCGGGCCTCGGGACCCAGTACTTC. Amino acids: CASSDEPGLGTQYF.

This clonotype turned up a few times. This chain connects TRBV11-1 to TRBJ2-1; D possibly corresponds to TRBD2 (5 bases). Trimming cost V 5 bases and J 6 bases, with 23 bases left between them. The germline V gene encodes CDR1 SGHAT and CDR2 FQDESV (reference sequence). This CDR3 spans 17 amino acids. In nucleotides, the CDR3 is TGTGCCAGCAGCCTCATTGTGGTGAAGGGAGCCCTCAATGAGCAGTTCTTC. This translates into CASSLIVVKGALNEQFF.

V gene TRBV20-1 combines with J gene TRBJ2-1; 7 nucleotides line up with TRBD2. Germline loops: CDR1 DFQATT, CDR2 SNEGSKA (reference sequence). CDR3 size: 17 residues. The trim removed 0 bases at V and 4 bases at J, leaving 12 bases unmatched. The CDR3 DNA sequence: TGCAGTGCTAGAGATCGGGTGGGGGGGAGCGGATACAATGAGCAGTTCTTC. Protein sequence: CSARDRVGGSGYNEQFF.

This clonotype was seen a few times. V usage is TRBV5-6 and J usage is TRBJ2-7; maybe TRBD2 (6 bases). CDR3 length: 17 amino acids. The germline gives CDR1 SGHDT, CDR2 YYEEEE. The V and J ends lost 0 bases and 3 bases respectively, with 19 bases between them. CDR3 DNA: TGTGCCAGCAGCTTGGGGAGGGACTCCCTAAAATTCTACGAGCAGTACTTC. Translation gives CASSLGRDSLKFYEQYF.